Below are 2 T cell receptor beta chains sequenced from a single sample in a study of radiotherapy plus CTLA-4 blockade in lung cancer. Sequencing was performed with immunoSEQ multiplex PCR; in TCRdb, only in-frame clones are kept and a portion is missing. Found here are around 95,000 clones, under 90% of them singletons; the top ten hold 0.84%. The material sequenced was peripheral blood, taken from a patient treated with radiotherapy plus ipilimumab. All receptors come from a human donor with non-small cell lung cancer who had stable disease on radiotherapy plus ipilimumab.

This clone came up once. This chain connects TRBV5-4 to TRBJ1-2; D is undetermined. Germline V gene data show CDR1 as SGHNT and CDR2 as YYREEE (reference sequence). This CDR3 is built from 13 residues. V was trimmed by 3 bases and J by 6 bases, leaving 12 bases between them. CDR3 sequence: CASSSLAYDGYTF. CDR3 coding DNA: TGTGCCAGCAGCTCCCTTGCCTACGATGGCTACACCTTC.

The chain has TRBV5-1 and TRBJ1-1; possible D gene TRBD1, 6 bases. The CDR3 consists of 14 residues. Trimming left V 4 bases short and J 4 bases short, with 14 bases between. Germline-derived CDR1 and CDR2 are SGHRS and YFSETQ. The CDR3 DNA reads TGCGCCAGCAGCCCACCGGGAGGGGGCACTGAAGCTTTCTTT. Translating it yields CASSPPGGGTEAFF.